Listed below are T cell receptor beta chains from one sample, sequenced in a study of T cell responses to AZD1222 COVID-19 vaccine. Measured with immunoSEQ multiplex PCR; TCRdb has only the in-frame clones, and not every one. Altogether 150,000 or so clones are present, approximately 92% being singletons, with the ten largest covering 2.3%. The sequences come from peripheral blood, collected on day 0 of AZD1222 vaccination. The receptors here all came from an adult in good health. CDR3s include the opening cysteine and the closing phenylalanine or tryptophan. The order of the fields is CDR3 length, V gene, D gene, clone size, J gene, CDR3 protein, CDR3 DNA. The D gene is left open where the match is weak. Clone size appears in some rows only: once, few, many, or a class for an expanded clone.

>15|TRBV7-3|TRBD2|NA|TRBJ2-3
CASSSRTSGADTQYF
TGTGCCAGCAGCTCTAGGACTAGCGGGGCAGATACGCAGTATTTT
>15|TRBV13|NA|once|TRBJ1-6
CASNSGSSYNSPLHF
TGTGCCAGCAACTCAGGGAGCTCCTATAATTCACCCCTCCACTTT
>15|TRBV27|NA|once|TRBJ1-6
CASRGRGPHNSPLHF
TGTGCCAGCCGGGGTCGGGGACCGCATAATTCACCCCTCCACTTT
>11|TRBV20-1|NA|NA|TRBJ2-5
CSASIKETQYF
TGCAGTGCCTCAATTAAGGAGACCCAGTACTTC
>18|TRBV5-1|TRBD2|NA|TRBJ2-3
CASSLASVAGGTTDTQYF
TGCGCCAGCAGCTTGGCCAGCGTCGCGGGAGGGACCACAGATACGCAGTATTTT
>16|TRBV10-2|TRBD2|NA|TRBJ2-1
CASRYRRLAGYNEQFF
TGCGCCAGCAGATATCGAAGACTAGCGGGGTACAATGAGCAGTTCTTC
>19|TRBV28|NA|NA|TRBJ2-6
CASRKGRRYLSSGANVLTF
TGTGCCAGCAGGAAGGGGCGGCGATACCTGAGTTCTGGGGCCAACGTCCTGACTTTC
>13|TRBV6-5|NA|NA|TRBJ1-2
CASSYGQNYGYTF
TGTGCCAGCAGTTACGGACAGAACTATGGCTACACCTTC
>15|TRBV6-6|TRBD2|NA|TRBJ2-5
CASISGLAVQETQYF
TGTGCCAGCATCTCGGGACTAGCGGTCCAAGAGACCCAGTACTTC
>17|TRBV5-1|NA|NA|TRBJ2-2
CASSRSPGDSRTGELFF
TGCGCCAGCAGTAGATCCCCCGGAGACTCGAGAACCGGGGAGCTGTTTTTT
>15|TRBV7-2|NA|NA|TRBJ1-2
CASSLGPEGKYGYTF
TGTGCCAGCAGCTTAGGACCGGAAGGCAAATACGGCTACACCTTC
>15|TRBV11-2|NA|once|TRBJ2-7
CASSLGLASSYEQYF
TGTGCCAGCAGCTTAGGGCTAGCGAGCTCCTACGAGCAGTACTTC
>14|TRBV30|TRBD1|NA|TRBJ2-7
CAWSVGTGLYEQYF
TGTGCCTGGAGTGTGGGGACAGGGCTCTACGAGCAGTACTTC
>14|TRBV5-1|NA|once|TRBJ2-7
CASSLAQPSYEQYF
TGCGCCAGCAGCTTGGCTCAGCCCTCCTACGAGCAGTACTTC
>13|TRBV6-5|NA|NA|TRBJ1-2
CASMDRGNYGYTF
TGTGCCAGCATGGACCGAGGAAACTATGGCTACACCTTC
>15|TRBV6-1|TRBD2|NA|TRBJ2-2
CASSRSGGGTGELFF
TGTGCCAGCAGCCGTTCGGGGGGAGGCACCGGGGAGCTGTTTTTT
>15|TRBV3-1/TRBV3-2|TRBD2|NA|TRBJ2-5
CASSQGTTGGETQYF
TGTGCCAGCAGCCAAGGGACTACGGGAGGAGAGACCCAGTACTTC
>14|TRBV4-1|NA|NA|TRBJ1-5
CASSPQDSNQPQHF
TGCGCCAGCAGCCCCCAGGACTCCAATCAGCCCCAGCATTTT
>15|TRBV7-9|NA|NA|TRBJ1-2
CASSATHGQNYGYTF
TGTGCCAGCAGCGCAACCCACGGACAGAACTATGGCTACACCTTC
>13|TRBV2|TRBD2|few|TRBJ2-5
CASSASGQETQYF
TGTGCCAGCAGTGCTAGCGGACAAGAGACCCAGTACTTC
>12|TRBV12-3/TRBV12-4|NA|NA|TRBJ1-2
CASSRGGDGYTF
TGTGCCAGCAGCAGGGGCGGCGATGGCTACACCTTC
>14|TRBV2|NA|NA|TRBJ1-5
CASSAIGSAEPQHF
TGTGCCAGCAGTGCTATAGGCAGCGCAGAGCCCCAGCATTTT
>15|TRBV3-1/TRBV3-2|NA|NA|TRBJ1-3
CASSQVGSSGNTIYF
TGTGCCAGCAGCCAAGTTGGCAGCTCTGGAAACACCATATATTTT
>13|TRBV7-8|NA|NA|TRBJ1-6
CASSTQEDSPLHF
TGTGCCAGCAGCACCCAGGAAGATTCACCCCTCCACTTT
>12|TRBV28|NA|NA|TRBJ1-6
CASSFRRPPLHF
TGTGCCAGCAGCTTCCGAAGGCCACCCCTCCACTTT
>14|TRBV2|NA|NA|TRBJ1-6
CASSETGISSPLHF
TGTGCCAGCAGTGAAACGGGGATTAGTTCACCCCTCCACTTT
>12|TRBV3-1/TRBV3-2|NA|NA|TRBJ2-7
CASSLGVEGQYF
TGTGCCAGCAGCCTCGGTGTGGAAGGGCAGTACTTC
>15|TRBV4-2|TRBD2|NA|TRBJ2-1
CASSQTAGFAAEQFF
TGTGCCAGCAGCCAAACAGCGGGGTTTGCGGCCGAGCAGTTCTTC
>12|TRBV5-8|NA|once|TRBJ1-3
CASSLEGNTIYF
TGTGCCAGCAGCTTGGAGGGAAACACCATATATTTT
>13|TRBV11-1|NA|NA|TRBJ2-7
CASSRGNSYEQYF
TGTGCCAGCAGCAGGGGTAATTCCTACGAGCAGTACTTC
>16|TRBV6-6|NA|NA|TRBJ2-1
CASRQLEAGEGNEQFF
TGTGCCAGCAGGCAATTGGAGGCAGGGGAAGGCAATGAGCAGTTCTTC
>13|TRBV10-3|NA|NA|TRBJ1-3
CAISGFSGNTIYF
TGTGCCATCAGCGGGTTTTCAGGAAACACCATATATTTT
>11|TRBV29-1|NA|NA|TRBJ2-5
CSVQGYETQYF
TGCAGCGTGCAGGGGTACGAGACCCAGTACTTC
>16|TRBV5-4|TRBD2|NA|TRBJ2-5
CASSLVSGRAGETQYF
TGTGCCAGCAGCTTGGTCAGCGGGAGGGCCGGGGAGACCCAGTACTTC
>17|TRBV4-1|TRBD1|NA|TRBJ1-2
CASSHPGQGILSYGYTF
TGCGCCAGCAGCCACCCGGGACAGGGAATTCTCTCCTATGGCTACACCTTC
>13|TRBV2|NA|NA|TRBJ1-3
CASNPGAGNTIYF
TGTGCCAGCAACCCAGGGGCTGGAAACACCATATATTTT
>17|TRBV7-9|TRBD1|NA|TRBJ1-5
CASSWGQLRGSSQPQHF
TGTGCCAGCAGCTGGGGACAGCTACGGGGCTCGAGTCAGCCCCAGCATTTT
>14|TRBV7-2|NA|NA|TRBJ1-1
CASSLGAWDTEAFF
TGTGCCAGCAGCTTAGGGGCGTGGGACACTGAAGCTTTCTTT
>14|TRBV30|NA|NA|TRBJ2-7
CAWTPGLGGYEQYF
TGTGCCTGGACCCCGGGACTCGGCGGCTACGAGCAGTACTTC
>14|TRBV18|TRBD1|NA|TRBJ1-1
CASSALSGGAEAFF
TGTGCCAGCTCAGCCCTCTCAGGGGGGGCTGAAGCTTTCTTT
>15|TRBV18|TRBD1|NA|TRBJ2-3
CASSPRQGGTDTQYF
TGTGCCAGCTCACCCCGACAGGGCGGCACAGATACGCAGTATTTT
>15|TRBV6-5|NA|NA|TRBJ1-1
CASSYTAGFHTEAFF
TGTGCCAGCAGTTATACCGCGGGTTTTCACACTGAAGCTTTCTTT
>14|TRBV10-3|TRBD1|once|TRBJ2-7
CAISESRTGYEQYF
TGTGCCATCAGTGAGTCACGGACAGGGTACGAGCAGTACTTC
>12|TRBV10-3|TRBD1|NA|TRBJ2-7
CAIREDREEQYF
TGTGCCATCAGGGAAGACAGGGAAGAGCAGTACTTC
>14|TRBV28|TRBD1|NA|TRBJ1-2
CASSLGTGRYGYTF
TGTGCCAGCAGTTTAGGGACAGGTCGGTATGGCTACACCTTC